This is a list of T cell receptor beta chains from one sample in a study of response to subunit inactivated influenza vaccine. Each CDR3 protein is one row after TCRdb ran MiXCR on the RT-PCR reads. The table records 490,000 or so distinct CDR3 sequences, around 8% of them present only once. The sample here was PBMCs from blood, taken 23 to 25 months after vaccination. These receptors all stem from a man between 50 and 75 years old who received an inactivated influenza vaccine. The CDR3 runs from the conserved cysteine through the conserved F or W. The D gene is left open where the match is weak. Clone size is stated in some rows and not others, as once, few, many or a class when expanded.

d_call j_call clone_size v_call cdr3_aa cdr3_nt
- TRBJ2-7 - TRBV5-4 CASSLVGGNEQYF TGTGCCAGCAGCTTGGTAGGGGGAAACGAGCAGTACTTC
TRBD2 TRBJ2-7 many TRBV9 CASSPRIAGGYEQYF TGTGCCAGCAGCCCCCGTATAGCGGGAGGATATGAGCAGTACTTC
- TRBJ1-1 many TRBV5-1 CASSLGSGTEAFF TGCGCCAGCAGCTTGGGTTCTGGGACTGAAGCTTTCTTT
TRBD1 TRBJ1-2 few TRBV3-1 CASSQLDRGGGYTF TGTGCCAGCAGCCAACTCGACAGGGGTGGTGGCTACACCTTC
- TRBJ1-1 - TRBV20-1 CSVPGVRVTEAFF TGCAGTGTACCAGGGGTGAGGGTCACTGAAGCTTTCTTT
TRBD1 TRBJ1-5 few TRBV7-9 CASSADREDQPQHF TGTGCCAGCAGCGCGGACAGGGAAGATCAGCCCCAGCATTTT
- TRBJ1-1 many TRBV28 CASSLRTRGFMNTEAFF TGTGCCAGCAGTTTACGGACTCGGGGTTTTATGAACACTGAAGCTTTCTTT
TRBD1 TRBJ1-6 - TRBV9 CASSVGGTGANSPLHF TGTGCCAGCAGCGTAGGAGGGACAGGGGCTAATTCACCCCTCCACTTT
- TRBJ1-3 - TRBV27 CASGRGPSPGASTIYF TGTGCCAGCGGGAGGGGTCCAAGCCCGGGAGCGAGCACCATATATTTT
TRBD2 TRBJ2-5 - TRBV7-6 CASSLDPLAGYQETQYF TGTGCCAGCAGCTTAGATCCCCTAGCGGGGTATCAAGAGACCCAGTACTTC
- TRBJ1-6 few TRBV2 CASSGKGADNSPLHF TGTGCCAGCAGTGGTAAAGGGGCTGATAATTCACCCCTCCACTTT
TRBD2 TRBJ2-1 - TRBV19 CASRAGTSGSSSYNEQFF TGTGCCAGTAGAGCTGGGACTAGCGGGAGTAGCTCCTACAATGAGCAGTTCTTC
- TRBJ2-7 few TRBV5-1 CASSLQVSGEQYF TGCGCCAGCAGCTTACAGGTATCAGGCGAGCAGTACTTC
- TRBJ1-3 many TRBV4-3 CASSAHTTENTIYF TGCGCCAGCAGCGCCCACACGACCGAAAACACCATATATTTT
TRBD2 TRBJ2-3 - TRBV15 CATSRTSGKSYTQYF TGTGCCACCAGCAGGACTAGCGGGAAAAGTTATACGCAGTATTTT
- TRBJ2-1 few TRBV11-2 CASSLPQYNEQFF TGTGCCAGCAGCTTACCACAGTACAATGAGCAGTTCTTC
- TRBJ1-4 few TRBV4-1 CASSQGVANEKLFF TGCGCCAGCAGCCAGGGGGTAGCTAATGAAAAACTGTTTTTT
TRBD1 TRBJ2-5 - TRBV2 CASSHRTGQGETQYF TGTGCCAGCAGTCATAGGACAGGGCAGGGAGAGACCCAGTACTTC
- TRBJ1-5 - TRBV7-2 CASSPAGGYQPQHF TGTGCCAGCAGCCCAGCGGGGGGCTATCAGCCCCAGCATTTT
TRBD1 TRBJ2-7 many TRBV7-2 CASSSRQGAVIEQYF TGTGCCAGCAGTTCTCGACAGGGGGCGGTGATCGAGCAGTACTTC
- TRBJ2-1 - TRBV11-2 CASSPSVSRSNEQFF TGTGCCAGCAGCCCATCAGTTAGTAGGAGTAATGAGCAGTTCTTC
- TRBJ2-7 few TRBV20-1 CSARDAQGKLYEQYF TGCAGTGCTAGAGATGCTCAGGGAAAACTGTACGAGCAGTACTTC
- TRBJ2-3 few TRBV20-1 CSGRGGRDTQYF TGCAGTGGCAGGGGGGGCAGGGATACGCAGTATTTT
TRBD1 TRBJ1-3 few TRBV3-1 CASSQEVTGGGNTIYF TGTGCCAGCAGCCAAGAAGTGACAGGGGGTGGAAACACCATATATTTT
- TRBJ2-7 few TRBV3-1 CATAQGGYEQYF TGTGCCACCGCGCAGGGGGGGTACGAGCAGTACTTC
- TRBJ2-7 many TRBV20-1 CSARDIRLAYEQYF TGCAGTGCTAGAGATATAAGACTAGCCTACGAGCAGTACTTC
TRBD2 TRBJ2-3 - TRBV30 CAWREGLAAGDTQYF TGTGCCTGGAGGGAGGGACTAGCGGCCGGAGATACGCAGTATTTT
- TRBJ1-5 few TRBV7-2 CASSPWDGSNQPQHF TGTGCCAGCAGCCCATGGGACGGTAGCAATCAGCCCCAGCATTTT
- TRBJ2-2 many TRBV30 CAWSGQGHGELFF TGTGCCTGGAGTGGTCAAGGGCACGGGGAGCTGTTTTTT
- TRBJ2-7 - TRBV4-3 CASSQDLRGDYEQYF TGCGCCAGCAGCCAAGATTTGAGAGGAGACTACGAGCAGTACTTC
TRBD1 TRBJ2-7 few TRBV28 CASRTGGAEQYF TGTGCCAGTAGGACAGGGGGAGCCGAGCAGTACTTC
TRBD2 TRBJ2-7 - TRBV7-9 CASSLVSLAARHEQYF TGTGCCAGCAGCTTAGTATCCCTAGCGGCTCGCCACGAGCAGTACTTC
TRBD1 TRBJ2-2 - TRBV5-1 CASSGGAGGAGTGELFF TGCGCCAGCAGCGGAGGCGCAGGGGGCGCGGGCACCGGGGAGCTGTTTTTT
TRBD2 TRBJ2-1 - TRBV20-1 CSARSQLTSGSPNEQFF TGCAGTGCTAGATCGCAATTGACTAGCGGGAGCCCCAATGAGCAGTTCTTC
TRBD2 TRBJ2-3 few TRBV5-8 CAIPRLAGGVGTDTQYF TGTGCCATTCCCAGACTAGCGGGGGGAGTAGGCACAGATACGCAGTATTTT
TRBD1 TRBJ2-5 many TRBV7-9 CASSFRQGRGETQYF TGTGCCAGCAGCTTTCGACAGGGAAGGGGAGAGACCCAGTACTTC
- TRBJ1-2 many TRBV7-2 CASSPRAAFGYGYTF TGTGCCAGCAGCCCTCGGGCCGCGTTTGGATATGGCTACACCTTC
- TRBJ2-2 - TRBV5-1 CASSRGTIGTGELFF TGCGCCAGCAGCCGGGGGACCATCGGGACCGGGGAGCTGTTTTTT
TRBD2 TRBJ2-2 many TRBV5-1 CASSLASIGLAANTGELFF TGCGCCAGCAGCTTGGCGAGCATCGGACTAGCGGCGAACACCGGGGAGCTGTTTTTT
TRBD2 TRBJ2-3 few TRBV10-3 CVSRRGEVADTQYF TGTGTATCTCGTCGGGGGGAGGTGGCAGATACGCAGTATTTT
- TRBJ2-1 many TRBV6-6 CASSTMNEQFF TGTGCCAGCAGCACGATGAATGAGCAGTTCTTC
TRBD2 TRBJ2-1 few TRBV7-2 CASSYSGGAFNEQFF TGTGCCAGCAGCTATAGCGGGGGGGCATTCAATGAGCAGTTCTTC
- TRBJ1-3 many TRBV5-1 CASRQDGHSGNTIYF TGCGCCAGCAGACAAGACGGACACTCTGGAAACACCATATATTTT
- TRBJ2-7 - TRBV4-2 CASSQDGQDTYEQYF TGTGCCAGCAGCCAAGACGGTCAAGACACCTACGAGCAGTACTTC
- TRBJ2-7 many TRBV5-1 CASSSWFKGTANSYEQYF TGCGCCAGCAGCTCTTGGTTTAAAGGGACCGCTAATTCCTACGAGCAGTACTTC
TRBD1 TRBJ2-1 many TRBV5-1 CASSPGGVFNEQFF TGCGCCAGCAGCCCAGGGGGCGTGTTCAATGAGCAGTTCTTC
TRBD1 TRBJ2-7 few TRBV14 CASSQGDRPSLDYEQYF TGTGCCAGCAGCCAAGGGGACAGGCCATCTCTTGACTACGAGCAGTACTTC